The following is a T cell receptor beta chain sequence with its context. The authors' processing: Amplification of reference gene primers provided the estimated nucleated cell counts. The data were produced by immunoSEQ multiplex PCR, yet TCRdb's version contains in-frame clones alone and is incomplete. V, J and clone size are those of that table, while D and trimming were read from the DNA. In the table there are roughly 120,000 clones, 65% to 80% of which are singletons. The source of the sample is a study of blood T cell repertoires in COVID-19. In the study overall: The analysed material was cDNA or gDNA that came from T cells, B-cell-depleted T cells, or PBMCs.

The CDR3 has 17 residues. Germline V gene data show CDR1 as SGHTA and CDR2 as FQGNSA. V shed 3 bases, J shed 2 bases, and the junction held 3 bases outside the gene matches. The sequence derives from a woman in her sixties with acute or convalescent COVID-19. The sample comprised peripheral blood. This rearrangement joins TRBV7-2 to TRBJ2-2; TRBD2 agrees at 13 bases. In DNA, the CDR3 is TGTGCCAGCAGCTTTGGGACTAGCGGGGAAAACACCGGGGAGCTGTTTTTT. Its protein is CASSFGTSGENTGELFF. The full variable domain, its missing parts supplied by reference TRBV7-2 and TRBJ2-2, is GAGVSQSPSNKVTEKGKDVELRCDPISGHTALYWYRQSLGQGLEFLIYFQGNSAPDKSGLPSDRFSAERTGGSVSTLTIQRTQQEDSAVYLCASSFGTSGENTGELFFGEGSRLTVL.